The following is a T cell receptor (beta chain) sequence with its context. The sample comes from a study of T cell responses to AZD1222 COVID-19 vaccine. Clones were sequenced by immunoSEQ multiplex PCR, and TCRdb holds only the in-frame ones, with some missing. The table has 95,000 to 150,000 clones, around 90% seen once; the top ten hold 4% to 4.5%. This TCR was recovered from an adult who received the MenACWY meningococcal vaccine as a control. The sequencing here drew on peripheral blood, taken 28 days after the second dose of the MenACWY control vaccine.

The CDR3 nucleotides are TGTGCCAGCATTGTAGACAGGCGCCTTATGAACACTGAAGCTTTCTTT. Protein sequence: CASIVDRRLMNTEAFF. The chain combines TRBV2 with TRBJ1-1, with D possibly matching TRBD1 (6 bases). The CDR3 runs 16 residues. Per germline, CDR1 SNHLY and CDR2 FYNNEI. Trimming took 7 bases from V and 0 from J, leaving 18 bases between them.